These 25 T cell receptor beta chains were all obtained from the same sample, sequenced in a study of CD8+ T cells in alopecia areata. Sequencing templates came from extracted RNA that was reverse transcribed into cDNA. Using immunoSEQ multiplex PCR, the repertoire was profiled, and TCRdb retains in-frame clones only, with some absent. The sample carries roughly 190,000 clones, just under 65% recorded once. Regarding treatment: oral pan-JAK inhibitor, 5-10 mg twice daily. Specimen: CD4+ T cells sorted from blood, collected at week 49, from a patient treated with tofacitinib. These receptors all come from a human donor with alopecia areata.

The chain carries TRBV27 and TRBJ2-7, with 10 bases that match TRBD1. The V and J ends lost 4 bases and 1 base, in that order; junction bases with no gene match: 1. Germline V gives CDR1 MNHEY, CDR2 SMNVEV (reference sequence). The CDR3 length is 14 residues. The CDR3 reads CASSWTGGSYEQYF. In DNA form, the CDR3 reads TGTGCCAGCAGTTGGACAGGGGGGTCCTACGAGCAGTACTTC.

This chain joins TRBV5-6 and TRBJ1-5; 10 bases map to TRBD1. CDR1 and CDR2 from the germline V gene are SGHDT and YYEEEE. The CDR3 covers 15 residues. V was pared by 0 bases and J by 5 bases, with 2 bases of the junction left unmatched. The CDR3 loop is CASSLGQGAYQPQHF. Here the CDR3 DNA reads TGTGCCAGCAGCTTGGGACAGGGGGCTTATCAGCCCCAGCATTTT.

The chain carries TRBV30 and TRBJ1-1; D remains ambiguous. V lost 0 bases and J 1 base, leaving 3 bases between the germline ends. Germline V CDR1 and CDR2: GTSNPN, SVGIG (reference sequence). This CDR3 contains 12 residues. The DNA of the CDR3 is TGTGCCTGGAGTGTGAAGAACACTGAAGCTTTCTTT. Its translation: CAWSVKNTEAFF.

This clone was observed at least ten times. In the same sample, other DNA sequences code for this CDR3. This chain connects TRBV30 to TRBJ1-2; D perhaps matches TRBD1 (6 bases). Germline assignment: CDR1 GTSNPN and CDR2 SVGIG (reference sequence). The CDR3 runs 13 residues. V was trimmed by 3 bases and J by 7 bases, leaving 15 bases between them. CDR3 loop: CAWSAQGVGGYTF. CDR3 nucleotides: TGTGCCTGGAGCGCACAGGGTGTTGGTGGCTACACCTTC. Full variable domain (rest looked up from reference TRBV30 and TRBJ1-2): SQTIHQWPATLVQPVGSPLSLECTVEGTSNPNLYWYRQAAGRGLQLLFYSVGIGQISSEVPQNLSASRPQDRQFILSSKKLLLSDSGFYLCAWSAQGVGGYTFGSGTRLTVV.

The gene calls are TRBV6-5 and TRBJ1-6; D is perhaps TRBD1 (6 bases). Trimming pared 7 bases from V and 7 bases from J, leaving 17 bases between. Germline V CDR1 and CDR2: MNHEY, SVGAGI. The CDR3 length is 15 residues. The CDR3 coding sequence is TGTGCCAGCACCCCCAGGGGCGGGGGAAATTCACCCCTCCACTTT. As protein: CASTPRGGGNSPLHF.

A few counts support this clone. The CDR3 spells CASSGRDRGYSNQPQHF. The DNA of the CDR3 is TGTGCCAGCAGTGGCCGGGACAGGGGTTATAGCAATCAGCCCCAGCATTTT. The J gene is TRBJ1-5, the V gene TRBV28; TRBD1 agrees at 10 bases. Trimming cost V 5 bases and J 0 bases; bases outside gene matches: 7. This CDR3 comprises 17 residues. Germline V gene sequence: CDR1 MDHEN, CDR2 SYDVKM.

This clone has just a few counts. The DNA of the CDR3 is TGTGCCAGCAGTAACCCATTATACCCCGGGGAGCTGTTTTTT. It is translated as CASSNPLYPGELFF. The chain couples TRBV6-6 to TRBJ2-2; D remains unclear. CDR1 and CDR2 from the germline V gene are MNHNY and SVGAGI (reference sequence). The CDR3 is 14 residues long. V was cut by 5 bases and J by 6 bases, with 13 bases left in between.

The chain employs TRBV28 and TRBJ1-2; no clear D. Trimming stripped 6 bases from V and 8 bases from J, with 10 bases between. This CDR3 spans 11 amino acids. Per the germline V gene, CDR1 is MDHEN and CDR2 is SYDVKM. The DNA for the CDR3 is TGTGCCAGCAGATTTCAGTGGGGCTACACCTTC. Translating gives CASRFQWGYTF.

The chain couples TRBV11-2 to TRBJ2-7; D might be TRBD1 (6 bases). The CDR3 runs to 16 residues. The germline gives CDR1 SGHAT, CDR2 FQNNGV. Between the trimmed V and J ends, which lost 6 bases and 1 base, there was a span of 19 bases. CDR3 DNA sequence: TGTGCCAGCAGTCCGACAACACAGGGTCGGTCCTACGAGCAGTACTTC. Translation: CASSPTTQGRSYEQYF.

Only one count was recorded for this clone. For the CDR3, the DNA is TGTGCCAGCAAGCCCGGGACAGGTTACGACATTCAGTACTTC. This codes for CASKPGTGYDIQYF. The gene calls are TRBV7-2 and TRBJ2-4, with 8 bases matching TRBD1. Germline CDR1 SGHTA, CDR2 FQGNSA. The CDR3 runs 14 residues. With 7 bases clipped from V and 8 bases from J, the junction kept 10 bases outside the gene matches.

This clone was seen a few times. The gene calls are TRBV29-1 and TRBJ1-5, with D perhaps TRBD1 (5 bases). The CDR3 runs to 13 residues. V lost 0 bases and J 7 bases, leaving 10 bases between the germline ends. Germline-derived CDR1 and CDR2 are SQVTM and ANQGSEA. CDR3 DNA: TGCAGCGTTGAAGAGCAGGGTGACCAGCCCCAGCATTTT. Translating it yields CSVEEQGDQPQHF.

V gene TRBV9 combines with J gene TRBJ2-6; TRBD1 matches 8 bases. The length of the CDR3 is 15 residues. V shed 3 bases and J 4 bases; nucleotides not matched to a gene: 3. Germline loops: CDR1 SGDLS, CDR2 YYNGEE. Here the CDR3 DNA reads TGTGCCAGCAGCGCGGACAGGGTAGGGGCCAACGTCCTGACTTTC. This encodes CASSADRVGANVLTF.

This clone was counted only a few times. This chain joins TRBV14 and TRBJ2-7; D possibly uses TRBD1 or TRBD2 (5 bases each). The CDR3 is 14 residues long. The V end lost 1 base, the J end lost 2 bases, and 9 bases lay between the germline ends. The germline CDR1 and CDR2 sequences are SGHDN and FVKESK. CDR3 nucleotides: TGTGCCAGCAGCCAAGTCCGGGGCCCCTACGAGCAGTACTTC. Residues: CASSQVRGPYEQYF.

V usage is TRBV6-5 and J usage is TRBJ1-2, with TRBD1 matching over 7 bases. Germline CDR1 reads MNHEY; CDR2 reads SVGAGI. This CDR3 has 15 residues. Trimming took 4 bases from V and 2 from J; bases not matched to a gene: 7. The CDR3 spells CASSSQGGRNYGYTF. In nucleotides, the CDR3 is TGTGCCAGCAGTTCCCAAGGGGGCAGGAACTATGGCTACACCTTC.

The rearrangement uses TRBV7-2 and TRBJ2-2, with 9 bases lining up with TRBD2. CDR1 SGHTA and CDR2 FQGNSA come from the germline V gene. The CDR3 covers 17 residues. Losses at the gene ends were 7 bases for V and 7 bases for J; bases not matched to a gene: 16. The CDR3 nucleotides read TGTGCCAGCAACCCGACCGGGACTAGCCTTGTACGCGGGGAGCTGTTTTTT. This encodes CASNPTGTSLVRGELFF.

This clone was seen only once. The chain couples TRBV9 to TRBJ2-7; D remains ambiguous. Germline lookup yields CDR1 SGDLS and CDR2 YYNGEE. CDR3 size: 11 residues. The V and J ends lost 4 bases and 6 bases respectively, with 8 bases between them. This chain's CDR3 is CASSSPGEQYF. CDR3 DNA: TGTGCCAGCAGCTCCCCTGGCGAGCAGTACTTC.

This clone came up a few times. J is TRBJ1-1 and V is TRBV29-1; tentatively, D is TRBD1 (6 bases). Germline CDR1 is SQVTM and CDR2 is ANQGSEA. The CDR3 is 11 amino acids. V was clipped by 3 bases and J by 10 bases, with 12 bases between them. As DNA, the CDR3 is TGCAGCGTTGACAGGGGCGGTGTAGCTTTCTTT. This codes for CSVDRGGVAFF.

CDR3 protein: CASSHSSQSEETQYF. The CDR3 DNA reads as TGCGCCAGCAGTCATTCCAGCCAATCCGAAGAGACCCAGTACTTC. The chain carries TRBV23-1 and TRBJ2-5, with D unclear. TRBV23-1 is sorted into the ORF group, with uncertain function. This CDR3 region has 15 residues. Trimming took off 3 bases at V and 3 bases at J, with 14 bases between the two ends.

The rearrangement links TRBV30 to TRBJ1-4; D might be TRBD1 (6 bases). There are 15 residues in the CDR3. Germline values: CDR1 GTSNPN, CDR2 SVGIG (reference sequence). Trimming pared 2 bases from V and 10 bases from J, leaving 20 bases between. The CDR3 sequence: CAWSSGDKGYGKLFF. The CDR3 nucleotides read TGTGCCTGGAGTTCCGGGGACAAAGGATATGGAAAACTGTTTTTT.

This clone was counted only a few times. The chain uses TRBV7-8 and TRBJ2-7; D call uncertain. This CDR3 has 11 amino acids. With 4 bases removed from V and 3 bases from J, the gap between germline ends came to 4 bases. Germline V CDR1 and CDR2: SGHVS, FQNEAQ. CDR3 DNA sequence: TGTGCCAGCAGCTCGCACTACGAGCAGTACTTC. Translating it yields CASSSHYEQYF.

This chain uses TRBV29-1 with TRBJ2-7, with TRBD2 matching over 13 bases. Germline V CDR1 and CDR2: SQVTM, ANQGSEA. There are 13 residues in the CDR3. J gave up 6 bases and V 7 bases, and 6 bases lay outside the gene matches. This CDR3 is CSAGLAGRLEQYF. DNA for the CDR3: TGCAGCGCGGGACTAGCGGGGCGTCTCGAGCAGTACTTC.

V usage is TRBV11-2 and J usage is TRBJ2-7, with D unresolved. Trimming shortened V by 1 base and J by 2 bases, and 0 bases separated the two germline ends. Germline V gene lookup returns CDR1 SGHAT and CDR2 FQNNGV. CDR3 length: 11 amino acids. CDR3 nucleotides: TGTGCCAGCAGCTTAGCCTACGAGCAGTACTTC. It specifies CASSLAYEQYF.

This chain joins TRBV29-1 and TRBJ2-7; D ambiguous. V shed 4 bases and J shed 6 bases, with 10 bases lying between them. Germline loops: CDR1 SQVTM, CDR2 ANQGSEA. This CDR3 contains 11 residues. CDR3 DNA sequence: TGCAGCGTTGCCCAATCGGCCGAGCAGTACTTC. Its translation: CSVAQSAEQYF.

The J gene is TRBJ2-7, the V gene TRBV5-1; D gene uncertain. CDR1 SGHRS and CDR2 YFSETQ come from the germline V gene. The CDR3 runs to 14 residues. V was pared by 4 bases and J by 1 base, with 12 bases between. The CDR3 sequence: CASSTSPPSYEQYF. The DNA of the CDR3 is TGCGCCAGCAGCACCAGCCCTCCGTCCTACGAGCAGTACTTC. The full variable domain, in which reference TRBV5-1 and TRBJ2-7 provide the parts outside the CDR3, is KAGVTQTPRYLIKTRGQQVTLSCSPISGHRSVSWYQQTPGQGLQFLFEYFSETQRNKGNFPGRFSGRQFSNSRSEMNVSTLELGDSALYLCASSTSPPSYEQYFGPGTRLTVT.

This clone was recorded a few times. The CDR3 is CASMRTSGYTGELFF. DNA for the CDR3: TGCGCCAGCATGAGGACTAGCGGCTACACCGGGGAGCTGTTTTTT. This sequence joins TRBV5-1 and TRBJ2-2, with TRBD2 matching 10 bases. The CDR3 spans 15 residues. Germline V CDR1 and CDR2: SGHRS, YFSETQ. V was pared by 6 bases and J by 3 bases, with 5 bases of the junction left unmatched.